What follows are 19 T cell receptor beta chains derived from one specimen sequenced in a study of Ad26.COV2.S vaccination and SARS-CoV-2 variants. Treatment here: some 20 received Ad26.COV2.S at low or high dose, single or two shots; several received placebo; per-sample allocation not given. Samples analyzed were those drawn on day 63 after the first vaccine or placebo injection. The assay was immunoSEQ multiplex PCR, and TCRdb's table has in-frame clones only and misses some. The table lists roughly 350,000 clones, around nine tenths of them singletons. The material sequenced was peripheral blood, taken in a trial of Ad26.COV2.S vaccine versus placebo. The receptors derive from a person between 18 and 65 years old who received the Ad26.COV2.S COVID-19 vaccine or a placebo.

The chain has TRBV7-9 and TRBJ1-6, with no clear D. Germline V gene lookup returns CDR1 SEHNR and CDR2 FQNEAQ (reference sequence). V was shortened by 2 bases and J by 9 bases, with 8 bases between the two germline ends. The CDR3 is 13 residues long. CDR3 DNA: TGTGCCAGCAGCTTACACGGGTCTTCACCCCTCCACTTT. This encodes CASSLHGSSPLHF. Complete variable domain (other parts from reference TRBV7-9 and TRBJ1-6): DTGVSQNPRHKITKRGQNVTFRCDPISEHNRLYWYRQTLGQGPEFLTYFQNEAQLEKSRLLSDRFSAERPKGSFSTLEIQRTEQGDSAMYLCASSLHGSSPLHFGNGTRLTVT.

This chain connects TRBV2 to TRBJ2-3, with D tentatively TRBD1 or TRBD2 (5 bases each). Germline CDR1 is SNHLY and CDR2 is FYNNEI. CDR3 size: 13 residues. V lost 8 bases and J 4 bases, leaving 13 bases between the germline ends. CDR3 sequence (DNA): TGTGCCAGCGGGGACCCGAGGCCAGATACGCAGTATTTT. Protein sequence: CASGDPRPDTQYF. The entire variable domain, with the rest obtained from reference TRBV2 and TRBJ2-3, is as follows: EPEVTQTPSHQVTQMGQEVILRCVPISNHLYFYWYRQILGQKVEFLVSFYNNEISEKSEIFDDQFSVERPDGSNFTLKIRSTKLEDSAMYFCASGDPRPDTQYFGPGTRLTVL.

The chain has TRBV28 and TRBJ1-1, with 7 bases aligning to TRBD1. The CDR3 is 15 amino acids. The trim removed 4 bases at V and 0 bases at J, leaving 5 bases unmatched. The germline gives CDR1 MDHEN, CDR2 SYDVKM. CDR3: CASSYDRDMNTEAFF. The CDR3 DNA sequence: TGTGCCAGCAGTTACGACAGGGACATGAACACTGAAGCTTTCTTT.

J is TRBJ2-6 and V is TRBV18; no clear D gene. This CDR3 contains 15 residues. The germline V gene encodes CDR1 KGHSH and CDR2 LQKENI. Trimming took off 6 bases at V and 0 bases at J, with 9 bases between the two ends. This CDR3 reads CASSAPRSGANVLTF. The DNA for the CDR3 is TGTGCCAGCTCTGCCCCGCGCTCTGGGGCCAACGTCCTGACTTTC. The complete variable domain, with remaining parts taken from reference TRBV18 and TRBJ2-6, reads NAGVMQNPRHLVRRRGQEARLRCSPMKGHSHVYWYRQLPEEGLKFMVYLQKENIIDESGMPKERFSAEFPKEGPSILRIQQVVRGDSAAYFCASSAPRSGANVLTFGAGSRLTVL.

The chain combines TRBV7-2 with TRBJ2-1; unclear D gene. V was clipped by 4 bases and J by 5 bases, with 6 bases between them. From germline, CDR1 is SGHTA and CDR2 FQGNSA. The CDR3 runs to 12 residues. The CDR3 spells CASSSFNNEQFF. CDR3 in DNA: TGTGCCAGCAGCTCCTTCAACAATGAGCAGTTCTTC. Combining the CDR3 with reference TRBV7-2 and TRBJ2-1 gives the whole variable domain GAGVSQSPSNKVTEKGKDVELRCDPISGHTALYWYRQSLGQGLEFLIYFQGNSAPDKSGLPSDRFSAERTGGSVSTLTIQRTQQEDSAVYLCASSSFNNEQFFGPGTRLTVL.

V and J are TRBV10-1 and TRBJ1-1; no clear D gene. V dropped 6 bases and J dropped 1 base, with 9 bases sitting between them. Germline-derived CDR1 and CDR2 are WNHNN and SYGVQD (reference sequence). The CDR3 runs 13 residues. The CDR3 DNA reads as TGCGCCAGCAGAGGGAGGGAGAACACTGAAGCTTTCTTT. Translated: CASRGRENTEAFF.

V usage is TRBV2 and J usage is TRBJ1-1; D is possibly TRBD1 (6 bases). This CDR3 is 14 amino acids long. Germline CDR1 reads SNHLY; CDR2 reads FYNNEI. V dropped 6 bases and J dropped 1 base, with 12 bases sitting between them. The DNA for the CDR3 is TGTGCCAGCAGGGTATACAGGGCGAACACTGAAGCTTTCTTT. Amino acid sequence: CASRVYRANTEAFF. Supplemented by reference TRBV2 and TRBJ1-1, the full variable domain reads EPEVTQTPSHQVTQMGQEVILRCVPISNHLYFYWYRQILGQKVEFLVSFYNNEISEKSEIFDDQFSVERPDGSNFTLKIRSTKLEDSAMYFCASRVYRANTEAFFGQGTRLTVV.

DNA of the CDR3: TGTGCCAGTAGTATATGGGGGAGTGGCTCCTACAATGAGCAGTTCTTC. Residues: CASSIWGSGSYNEQFF. The gene calls are TRBV19 and TRBJ2-1; D is perhaps TRBD1 or TRBD2 (5 bases each). Trimming removed 2 bases at V and 0 bases at J, with 11 bases between. Germline V gives CDR1 LNHDA, CDR2 SQIVND (reference sequence). The CDR3 sequence is 16 residues long. The full variable domain, rest sourced from reference TRBV19 and TRBJ2-1, is DGGITQSPKYLFRKEGQNVTLSCEQNLNHDAMYWYRQDPGQGLRLIYYSQIVNDFQKGDIAEGYSVSREKKESFPLTVTSAQKNPTAFYLCASSIWGSGSYNEQFFGPGTRLTVL.

This clone was seen only once. For the CDR3, the DNA is TGTGCCACCAGTGGGGACGGTTTAGGTGAAGCTTTCTTT. Its protein product is CATSGDGLGEAFF. V gene TRBV24-1 combines with J gene TRBJ1-1; the D gene is possibly TRBD1 (5 bases). The CDR3 runs 13 residues. Trimming left V 5 bases short and J 7 bases short, with 13 bases between. Germline V gives CDR1 KGHDR, CDR2 SFDVKD.

The V call is TRBV7-9, the J call TRBJ1-6; 7 nucleotides agree with TRBD1. V dropped 0 bases and J dropped 8; count of bases not matched to a gene: 4. This CDR3 comprises 15 residues. Germline V lookup: CDR1 SEHNR, CDR2 FQNEAQ (reference sequence). CDR3 residues: CASSLAGGRDSPLHF. Here the CDR3 DNA reads TGTGCCAGCAGCTTAGCAGGGGGCCGGGATTCACCCCTCCACTTT.

This rearrangement joins TRBV4-3 to TRBJ2-7; 7 bases match TRBD2. The germline V gene encodes CDR1 LGHNA and CDR2 YSLEER. The CDR3 has 18 amino acids. Trimming cost V 0 bases and J 3 bases; bases outside gene matches: 14. CDR3 sequence: CASSQDRVREGTHYEQYF. CDR3 nucleotides: TGCGCCAGCAGCCAAGATCGGGTGAGGGAGGGCACACACTACGAGCAGTACTTC.

This chain links TRBV24-1 with TRBJ2-1; D is tentatively TRBD1 or TRBD2 (5 bases each). From germline, CDR1 is KGHDR and CDR2 SFDVKD. This CDR3 region has 15 residues. Trimming took off 2 bases at V and 6 bases at J, with 13 bases between the two ends. In DNA, the CDR3 is TGTGCCACCAGTGATTCCGGGACCATACCCAATGAGCAGTTCTTC. Protein: CATSDSGTIPNEQFF.

V gene TRBV6-1 combines with J gene TRBJ1-6, with D unclear. With 1 base removed from V and 6 bases from J, the gap between germline ends came to 4 bases. Germline V gene sequence: CDR1 MNHNS, CDR2 SASEGT. The CDR3 spans 13 residues. The CDR3 DNA is TGTGCCAGCAGTGAAGGAGTTAATTCACCCCTCCACTTT. This gives the protein CASSEGVNSPLHF.

The gene calls are TRBV7-2 and TRBJ1-5; possibly TRBD1 for D (5 bases). Per the germline V gene, CDR1 is SGHTA and CDR2 is FQGNSA. V was pared by 1 base and J by 1 base, with 11 bases between. The CDR3 covers 16 residues. In DNA, the CDR3 is TGTGCCAGCAGCTTAGGGGTTCCAGGGAGCAATCAGCCCCAGCATTTT. Residues: CASSLGVPGSNQPQHF.

The rearrangement uses TRBV2 and TRBJ2-7; 10 bases line up with TRBD1. The V and J ends lost 9 bases and 5 bases, in that order; junction bases with no gene match: 13. Per germline, CDR1 SNHLY and CDR2 FYNNEI. This CDR3 has 15 residues. The CDR3 spells CASRQGAYEDDEQYF. Here the CDR3 DNA reads TGTGCCAGTAGACAGGGGGCTTATGAGGATGACGAGCAGTACTTC.

This rearrangement joins TRBV6-6 to TRBJ2-7; 11 bases map to TRBD1. The CDR3 contains 16 residues. The V and J ends lost 0 bases and 3 bases, in that order; junction bases with no gene match: 4. Germline V gives CDR1 MNHNY, CDR2 SVGAGI (reference sequence). The CDR3 DNA reads as TGTGCCAGCAGTTACTCACGGACAGGGGGCTTCTACGAGCAGTACTTC. This translates into CASSYSRTGGFYEQYF.

V usage is TRBV27 and J usage is TRBJ2-5; 12 bases are shared with TRBD2. The CDR3 consists of 16 residues. The V gene end was trimmed by 0 bases and the J gene end by 5 bases; junction bases not matched to a gene: 4. Germline lookup yields CDR1 MNHEY and CDR2 SMNVEV (reference sequence). The CDR3 DNA sequence: TGTGCCAGCAGTTTATCCCGGACTAGCGGGGCGGAGACCCAGTACTTC. Encoded protein: CASSLSRTSGAETQYF.

The DNA for the CDR3 is TGCGCCAGCAGGGGGATTCTTAGTTCCCAGTATTTT. It encodes CASRGILSSQYF. The chain employs TRBV10-2 and TRBJ2-3, with D unresolved. The CDR3 runs to 12 residues. V was trimmed by 6 bases and J by 12 bases, leaving 16 bases between them. CDR1 WSHSY and CDR2 SAAADI come from the germline V gene.

V and J are TRBV4-2 and TRBJ1-1; TRBD1 might be the D (5 bases). The CDR3 spans 14 residues. The germline gives CDR1 LGHNA, CDR2 YNFKEQ. Deletions cut 0 bases from V and 4 bases from J, with 9 bases between. The CDR3 reads CASSQEGRSTEAFF. CDR3 nucleotide sequence: TGTGCCAGCAGCCAAGAGGGGCGGTCCACTGAAGCTTTCTTT.